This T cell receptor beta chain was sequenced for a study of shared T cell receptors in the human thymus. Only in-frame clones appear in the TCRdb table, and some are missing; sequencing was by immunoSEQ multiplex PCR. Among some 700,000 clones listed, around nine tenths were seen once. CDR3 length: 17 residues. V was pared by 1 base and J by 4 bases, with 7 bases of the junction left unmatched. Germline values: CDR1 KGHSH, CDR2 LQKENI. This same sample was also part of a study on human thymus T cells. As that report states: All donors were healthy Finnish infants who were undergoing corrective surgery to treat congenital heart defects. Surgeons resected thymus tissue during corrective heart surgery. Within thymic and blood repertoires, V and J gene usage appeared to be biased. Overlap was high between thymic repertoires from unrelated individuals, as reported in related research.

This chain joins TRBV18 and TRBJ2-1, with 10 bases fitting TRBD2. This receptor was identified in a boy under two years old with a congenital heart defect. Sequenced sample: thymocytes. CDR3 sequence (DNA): TGTGCCAGCTCACCACGTTTTAGCGGGGGGACTTACAATGAGCAGTTCTTC. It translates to CASSPRFSGGTYNEQFF.